This T cell receptor (beta chain) appears in the sequencing data of a study of T cell responses to AZD1222 COVID-19 vaccine. Study-wide points: Clonal diversity may have been underestimated, and the donors were mostly white British, with more females than males. Dominant CD4 TCR responses targeted spike regions 160-218 and 743-854. Targeting of unmutated variant regions was reportedly seen in nearly half of spike-specific TCRs.

Generated by immunoSEQ multiplex PCR, the TCRdb table keeps only in-frame clones and is missing some. The top ten clones hold 1.6% of a sample with 95,000 to 130,000 clones, almost 95% of them seen once. Comment on this clone: The antigen is not known.

With 4 bases clipped from V and 1 base from J, the junction kept 4 bases outside the gene matches. Per the germline V gene, CDR1 is SGHRS and CDR2 is YFSETQ. The CDR3 has 14 amino acids. This chain uses TRBV5-1 with TRBJ1-1; 7 bases are a match to TRBD1. The sample in question was peripheral blood, obtained 28 days after the second AZD1222 dose. The sequence came from an adult who received the AZD1222 COVID-19 vaccine. CDR3 residues: CASSITGENTEAFF. The CDR3 coding sequence is TGCGCCAGCAGCATTACAGGGGAGAACACTGAAGCTTTCTTT. Filled out from reference TRBV5-1 and TRBJ1-1, the complete variable domain reads KAGVTQTPRYLIKTRGQQVTLSCSPISGHRSVSWYQQTPGQGLQFLFEYFSETQRNKGNFPGRFSGRQFSNSRSEMNVSTLELGDSALYLCASSITGENTEAFFGQGTRLTVV.